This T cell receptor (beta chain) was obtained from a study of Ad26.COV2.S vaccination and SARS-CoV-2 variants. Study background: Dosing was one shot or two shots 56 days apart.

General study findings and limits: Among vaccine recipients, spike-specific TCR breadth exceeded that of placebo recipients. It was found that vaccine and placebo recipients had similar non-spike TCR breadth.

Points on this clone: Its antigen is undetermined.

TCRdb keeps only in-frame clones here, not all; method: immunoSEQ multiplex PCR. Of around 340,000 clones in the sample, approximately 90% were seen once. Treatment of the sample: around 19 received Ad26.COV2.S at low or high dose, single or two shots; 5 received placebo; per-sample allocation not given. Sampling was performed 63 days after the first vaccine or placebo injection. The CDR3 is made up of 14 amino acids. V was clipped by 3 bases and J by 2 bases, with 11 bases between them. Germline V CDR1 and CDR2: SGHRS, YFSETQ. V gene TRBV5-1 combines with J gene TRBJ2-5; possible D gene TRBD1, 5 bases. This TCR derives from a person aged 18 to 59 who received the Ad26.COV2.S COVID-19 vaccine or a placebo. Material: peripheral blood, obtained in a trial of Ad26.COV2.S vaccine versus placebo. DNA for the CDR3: TGCGCCAGCAGCTCGACAGTGGAACAAGAGACCCAGTACTTC. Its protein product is CASSSTVEQETQYF.